Listed here is a single T cell receptor beta chain. Libraries of TRB cDNA were made by 5' RACE and carried UMIs. From the 5' RACE reads, TCRdb lists one entry per CDR3 protein and no DNA. This listing includes 45,000 to 65,000 distinct CDR3 sequences. The data are from a study of CXCR3-negative and CXCR3-positive naive CD8 T cells. Background on the study: The study obtained 130 million to 150 million TRB reads, about 1.5 +/- 0.3 million per library.

By phenotype, naive CD8+ T cells were CD45RO-CCR7+CD27+CD95-. Germline CDR1 is SGHKS and CDR2 is YYEKEE (reference sequence). This CDR3 region has 16 residues. This chain uses TRBV5-5 with TRBJ2-7; as DNA is missing, the TRBD2 call by TCRdb cannot be tested. The TCR was taken from a human donor in good health. Some clones in this sample may be carry-over from other donors' samples. Input material: naive CXCR3- CD8+ T cells from blood. The sample's subset: CD45RO-CCR7+CD27+CD95- naive CD8+ T cells lacking CXCR3 (TNR3-). CDR3 loop: CASSFVGELPTYEKYF.